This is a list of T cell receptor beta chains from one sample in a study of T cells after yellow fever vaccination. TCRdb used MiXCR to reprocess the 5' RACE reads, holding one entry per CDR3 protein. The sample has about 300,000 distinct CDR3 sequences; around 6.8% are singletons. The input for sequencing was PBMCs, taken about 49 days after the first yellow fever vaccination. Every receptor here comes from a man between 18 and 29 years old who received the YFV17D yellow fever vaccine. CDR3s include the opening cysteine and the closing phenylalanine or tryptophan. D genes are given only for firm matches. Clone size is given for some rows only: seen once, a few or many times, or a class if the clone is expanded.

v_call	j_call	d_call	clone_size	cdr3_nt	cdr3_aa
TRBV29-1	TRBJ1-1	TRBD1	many	TGCAGCGTGTGGGGACAGGGTGGGTCTGAAGCTTTCTTT	CSVWGQGGSEAFF
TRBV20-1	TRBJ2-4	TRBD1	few	TGCAGTGCGGGGAGGACAGGGCTAAAAAACATTCAGTACTTC	CSAGRTGLKNIQYF
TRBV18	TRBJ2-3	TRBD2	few	TGTGCCAGCTCACCAGTTAGCGGGGGGTCCACAGATACGCAGTATTTT	CASSPVSGGSTDTQYF
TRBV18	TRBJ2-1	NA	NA	TGTGCCAGCTCACCGGTCACCAACTCTCCGTCAAGCGAGCAGTTCTTC	CASSPVTNSPSSEQFF
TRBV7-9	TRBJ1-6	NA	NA	TGTGCCAGCAGCTTTGGACCTTCCAATTCACCCCTCCACTTT	CASSFGPSNSPLHF
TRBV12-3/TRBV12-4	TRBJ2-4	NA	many	TGTGCCAGCAGTTCCGGGACACTCTGGGATCAGTACTTC	CASSSGTLWDQYF
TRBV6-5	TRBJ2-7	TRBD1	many	TGTGCCAGCAGTTACCAGGGGGCCTACGAGCAGTACTTC	CASSYQGAYEQYF
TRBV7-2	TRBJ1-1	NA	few	TGTGCCAGCAGCTTAGTTGGTCAGTTGAACACTGAAGCTTTCTTT	CASSLVGQLNTEAFF
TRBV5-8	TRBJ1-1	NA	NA	TGTGCCAGCAGCTTCCGGGGGACGAGGAACACTGAAGCTTTCTTT	CASSFRGTRNTEAFF
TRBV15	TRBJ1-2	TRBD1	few	TGTGCCACCAGCAGGGAACAGGGGAACTATGGCTACACCTTC	CATSREQGNYGYTF
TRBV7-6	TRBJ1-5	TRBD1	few	TGTGCCAGCAGCCCGGGGACAGGGGATCAGCCCCAGCATTTT	CASSPGTGDQPQHF
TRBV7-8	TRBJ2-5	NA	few	TGTGCCAGCAGCAACCGGGCGGCAAACCAAGAGACCCAGTACTTC	CASSNRAANQETQYF
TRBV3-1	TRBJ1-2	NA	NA	TGTGCCAGCAGCCAAGAGCCCGATCACTATGGCTACACCTTC	CASSQEPDHYGYTF
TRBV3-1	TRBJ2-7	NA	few	TGTGCCAGCAGCCAAGATTTGACCGGGCCATTCTACGAGCAGTACTTC	CASSQDLTGPFYEQYF